Below are 12 T cell receptor beta chains sequenced from a single sample in a study of post-analysis software for immune sequencing data. No antigen is known for these receptors. Broader study findings: Patients showed TRBV5-6, TRBV5-1 and TRBV20-1 among roughly five TRBV segments more frequent than in controls.

Every TCR beta cDNA library bore unique molecular identifiers. TCRdb re-called the PCR reads through MiXCR, storing one row per CDR3 protein. This table has hundreds of thousands of distinct CDR3 sequences, 25% to 30% appearing once. The source material was blood. These receptors were taken from a girl under 18 with multiple sclerosis.

This clonotype was found a few times. This rearrangement joins TRBV12-3 or TRBV12-4 to TRBJ2-7; the D gene could be TRBD1 or TRBD2 (5 bases each). The CDR3 runs to 14 residues. Trimming shortened V by 4 bases and J by 5 bases, and 15 bases separated the two germline ends. CDR3: CASSYGRGRDEQYF. In DNA, the CDR3 is TGTGCCAGCAGTTATGGACGGGGCCGGGACGAGCAGTACTTC.

The genes are TRBV5-1 and TRBJ2-1; no clear D. The CDR3 totals 15 residues. Trimming took 0 bases from V and 0 from J, leaving 7 bases between them. The V gene's germline CDR1 is SGHRS and CDR2 YFSETQ. CDR3 sequence: CASSLGYSSYNEQFF. The DNA for the CDR3 is TGCGCCAGCAGCTTGGGTTATAGCTCCTACAATGAGCAGTTCTTC.

About this clonotype itself: A single base separates this from a much larger clone, so it may be a read error. This chain connects TRBV27 to TRBJ2-6; D gene ambiguous. The CDR3 has 15 residues. Germline CDR1 reads MNHEY; CDR2 reads SMNVEV (reference sequence). The CDR3 sequence: CASSLLASGTNVLTF. The CDR3 nucleotides read TGTGCCAGCAGTTTGTTAGCCTCTGGGACCAACGTCCTGACTTTC.

This clonotype was seen more than once but under ten times. The junction departs from germline at one end; a sequencing error may be responsible. The chain is built from TRBV5-1 and TRBJ2-4, with no clear D. Germline V gene sequence: CDR1 SGHRS, CDR2 YFSETQ. The CDR3 spans 17 residues. CDR3 amino acids: CAGSVEVAPQAKNIQYF. As DNA, the CDR3 is TGCGCCGGCAGCGTAGAGGTAGCTCCACAGGCCAAAAACATTCAGTACTTC. Full variable domain (outside the CDR3, taken from reference TRBV5-1 and TRBJ2-4): KAGVTQTPRYLIKTRGQQVTLSCSPISGHRSVSWYQQTPGQGLQFLFEYFSETQRNKGNFPGRFSGRQFSNSRSEMNVSTLELGDSALYLCAGSVEVAPQAKNIQYFGAGTRLSVL.

The rearrangement links TRBV5-1 to TRBJ1-5; D call uncertain. V was trimmed by 0 bases and J by 4 bases, leaving 11 bases between them. The CDR3 is 15 amino acids. Germline CDR1 reads SGHRS; CDR2 reads YFSETQ. This CDR3 reads CASSLDPARNQPQHF. In nucleotides, the CDR3 is TGCGCCAGCAGCTTGGACCCAGCGAGAAATCAGCCCCAGCATTTT. The variable domain in full, completed from reference TRBV5-1 and TRBJ1-5, reads KAGVTQTPRYLIKTRGQQVTLSCSPISGHRSVSWYQQTPGQGLQFLFEYFSETQRNKGNFPGRFSGRQFSNSRSEMNVSTLELGDSALYLCASSLDPARNQPQHFGDGTRLSIL.

The V and J genes are TRBV24-1 and TRBJ1-5; D possibly corresponds to TRBD1 (5 bases). From germline, CDR1 is KGHDR and CDR2 SFDVKD. Trimming removed 5 bases at V and 7 bases at J, with 11 bases between. CDR3 length: 13 amino acids. The CDR3 DNA is TGTGCCACCAGTGGGGGGGACGGGCAGCCCCAGCATTTT. Protein product: CATSGGDGQPQHF.

The V and J genes are TRBV4-3 and TRBJ2-7; D possibly corresponds to TRBD2 (6 bases). The germline V and J ends were trimmed by 0 bases and 1 base, with 10 bases remaining between them. From germline, CDR1 is LGHNA and CDR2 YSLEER. This CDR3 comprises 15 residues. CDR3 in amino acids: CASSQEASVSYEQYF. The CDR3 coding sequence is TGCGCCAGCAGCCAAGAGGCTAGCGTTTCCTACGAGCAGTACTTC.

V and J are TRBV7-9 and TRBJ1-1, with TRBD1 as a possible D gene (5 bases). Germline CDR1 is SEHNR and CDR2 is FQNEAQ (reference sequence). Trimming shortened V by 1 base and J by 2 bases, and 17 bases separated the two germline ends. The length of the CDR3 is 17 residues. In nucleotides, the CDR3 is TGTGCCAGCAGCTTAGGACCCTCGGGGGGGGGAAACACTGAAGCTTTCTTT. This codes for CASSLGPSGGGNTEAFF. Using reference TRBV7-9 and TRBJ1-1 for the parts outside the CDR3, the full variable domain is DTGVSQNPRHKITKRGQNVTFRCDPISEHNRLYWYRQTLGQGPEFLTYFQNEAQLEKSRLLSDRFSAERPKGSFSTLEIQRTEQGDSAMYLCASSLGPSGGGNTEAFFGQGTRLTVV.

The chain carries TRBV6-1 and TRBJ2-5; no firm D call. The CDR3 runs to 15 residues. Trimming took 3 bases from V and 1 from J, leaving 12 bases between them. Germline V CDR1 and CDR2: MNHNS, SASEGT. The CDR3 protein is CASSEQDTAQETQYF. The CDR3 nucleotides are TGTGCCAGCAGTGAGCAAGACACCGCCCAAGAGACCCAGTACTTC.

The chain links TRBV20-1 to TRBJ1-4; TRBD1 might be the D (5 bases). Germline V gene data show CDR1 as DFQATT and CDR2 as SNEGSKA (reference sequence). This CDR3 is built from 13 residues. The ends were cut back, 3 bases at V and 3 bases at J, with 8 bases in the middle. The CDR3 here is CSARGDANEKLFF. The CDR3 region has the DNA TGCAGTGCTAGGGGGGACGCTAATGAAAAACTGTTTTTT.

This clonotype has a handful of counts. CDR3 coding DNA: TGTGCCAGCAGCCAAGATCGGTGGGGCTACACCTTC. It codes for CASSQDRWGYTF. The V call is TRBV3-1, the J call TRBJ1-2; no definite D call. This CDR3 has 12 amino acids. The V gene's germline CDR1 is LGHDT and CDR2 YNNKEL (reference sequence). The V gene lost 0 bases and the J gene lost 8 bases, with 7 bases spanning the gap.

This clonotype was observed a handful of times. V and J are TRBV7-9 and TRBJ2-5; 9 bases fit TRBD1. The end of the DNA is better explained by TRBJ2-7, so the J call may be wrong. CDR3 length: 15 residues. CDR1 is SEHNR and CDR2 is FQNEAQ in the germline V gene (reference sequence). CDR3 loop: CASSAPGQGVDEQYF. Here the CDR3 DNA reads TGTGCCAGCAGCGCTCCGGGACAGGGAGTAGACGAGCAGTACTTC.